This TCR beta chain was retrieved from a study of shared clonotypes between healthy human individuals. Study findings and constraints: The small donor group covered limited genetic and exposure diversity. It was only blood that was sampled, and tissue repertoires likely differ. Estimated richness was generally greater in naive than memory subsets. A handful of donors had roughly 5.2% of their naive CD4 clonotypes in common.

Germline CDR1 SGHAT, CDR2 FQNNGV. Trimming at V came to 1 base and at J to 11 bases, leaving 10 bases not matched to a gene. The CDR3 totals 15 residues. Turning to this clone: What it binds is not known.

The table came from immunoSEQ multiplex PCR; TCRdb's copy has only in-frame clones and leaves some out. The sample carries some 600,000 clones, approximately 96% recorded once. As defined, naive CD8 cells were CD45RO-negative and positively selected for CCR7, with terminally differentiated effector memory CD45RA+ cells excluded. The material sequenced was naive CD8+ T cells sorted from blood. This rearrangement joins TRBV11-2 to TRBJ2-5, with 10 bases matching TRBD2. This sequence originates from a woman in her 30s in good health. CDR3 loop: CASSLVPAGGWEQYF. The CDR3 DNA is TGTGCCAGCAGCTTAGTTCCAGCGGGAGGGTGGGAGCAGTACTTC.